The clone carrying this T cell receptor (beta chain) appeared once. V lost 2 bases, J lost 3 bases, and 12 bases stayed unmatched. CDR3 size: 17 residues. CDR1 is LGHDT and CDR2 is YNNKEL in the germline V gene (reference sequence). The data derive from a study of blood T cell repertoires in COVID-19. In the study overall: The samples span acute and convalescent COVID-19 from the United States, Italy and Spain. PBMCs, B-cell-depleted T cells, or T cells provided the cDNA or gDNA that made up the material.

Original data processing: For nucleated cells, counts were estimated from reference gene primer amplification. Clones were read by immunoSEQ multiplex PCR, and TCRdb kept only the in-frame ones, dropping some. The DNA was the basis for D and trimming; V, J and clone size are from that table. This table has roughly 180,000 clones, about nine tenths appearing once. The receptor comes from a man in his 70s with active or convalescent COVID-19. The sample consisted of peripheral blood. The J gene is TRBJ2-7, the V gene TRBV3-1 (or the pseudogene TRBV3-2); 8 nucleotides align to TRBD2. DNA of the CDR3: TGTGCCAGCAGCCAACCTGCGAAGCGGGGGCCCGACTACGAGCAGTACTTC. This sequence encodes CASSQPAKRGPDYEQYF.